This TCR beta chain was documented in a study of T cell responses to AZD1222 COVID-19 vaccine. Some clones are missing from TCRdb's copy, which holds only in-frame ones; the method was immunoSEQ multiplex PCR. The data hold about 140,000 clones, with approximately 90% observed a single time. On this clone: Antigen specificity is unknown.

Study results and limitations: An increase in Spike-specific TCR breadth and depth was observed after two AZD1222 doses. Samples come after the peak T cell response, not at day 14. Spike-wide coverage was observed for vaccine-associated CD4 TCRs, with dominant responses at 160-218 and 743-854. Among those given AZD1222, only five or six were seropositive at baseline.

CDR1 is SGHVS, CDR2 FNYEAQ, per germline. V lost 6 bases and J lost 0; bases outside the gene matches: 1. The CDR3 consists of 15 residues. The sequence derives from an adult who received the AZD1222 COVID-19 vaccine. The specimen was peripheral blood, collected 28 days after the second AZD1222 dose. The chain recombines TRBV7-6 with TRBJ2-7, with 14 bases fitting TRBD2. The CDR3 loop reads CASRGTSGSSYEQYF. The CDR3 DNA reads TGTGCCAGCAGGGGGACTAGCGGGAGCTCCTACGAGCAGTACTTC.